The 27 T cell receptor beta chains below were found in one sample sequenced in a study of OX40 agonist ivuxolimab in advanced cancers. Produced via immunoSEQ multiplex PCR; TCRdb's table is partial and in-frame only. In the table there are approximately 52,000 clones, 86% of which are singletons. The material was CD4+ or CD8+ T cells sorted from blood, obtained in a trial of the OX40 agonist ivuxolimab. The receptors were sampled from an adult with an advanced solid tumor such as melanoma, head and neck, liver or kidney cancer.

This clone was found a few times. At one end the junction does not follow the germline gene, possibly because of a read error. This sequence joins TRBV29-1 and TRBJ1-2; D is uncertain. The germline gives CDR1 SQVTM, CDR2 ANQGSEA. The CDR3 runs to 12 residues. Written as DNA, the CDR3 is TGCAGCTTTGAATCAGAGAACTATGGCTACACCTTC. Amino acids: CSFESENYGYTF.

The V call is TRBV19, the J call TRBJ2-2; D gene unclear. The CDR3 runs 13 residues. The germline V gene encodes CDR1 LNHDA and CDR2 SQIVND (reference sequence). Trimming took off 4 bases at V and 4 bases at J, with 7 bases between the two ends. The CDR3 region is CASSRQATGELFF. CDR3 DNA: TGTGCCAGTAGTAGGCAGGCCACCGGGGAGCTGTTTTTT.

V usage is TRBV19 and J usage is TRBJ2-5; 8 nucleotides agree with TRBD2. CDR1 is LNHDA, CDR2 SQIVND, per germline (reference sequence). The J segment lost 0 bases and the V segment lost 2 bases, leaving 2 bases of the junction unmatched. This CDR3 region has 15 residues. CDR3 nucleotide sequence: TGTGCCAGTAGTATAATAGCGGGGTACCAAGAGACCCAGTACTTC. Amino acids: CASSIIAGYQETQYF.

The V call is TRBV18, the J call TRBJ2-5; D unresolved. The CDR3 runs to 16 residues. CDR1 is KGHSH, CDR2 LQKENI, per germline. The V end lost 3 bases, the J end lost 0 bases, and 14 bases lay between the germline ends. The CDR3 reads CASSPPEWQHQETQYF. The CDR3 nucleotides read TGTGCCAGCTCACCTCCGGAGTGGCAACACCAAGAGACCCAGTACTTC.

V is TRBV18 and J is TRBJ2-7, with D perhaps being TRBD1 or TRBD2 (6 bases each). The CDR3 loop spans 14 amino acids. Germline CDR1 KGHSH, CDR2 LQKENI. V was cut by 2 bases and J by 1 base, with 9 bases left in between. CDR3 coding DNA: TGTGCCAGCTCACCAAGGGGGGCTTCCTACGAGCAGTACTTC. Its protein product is CASSPRGASYEQYF.

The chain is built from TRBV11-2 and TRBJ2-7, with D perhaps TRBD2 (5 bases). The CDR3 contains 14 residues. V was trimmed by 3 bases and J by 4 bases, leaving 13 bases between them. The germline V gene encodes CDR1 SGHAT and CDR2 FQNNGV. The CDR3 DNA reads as TGTGCCAGCAGCTTGGACCGGGAATTTTACGAGCAGTACTTC. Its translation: CASSLDREFYEQYF.

As DNA, the CDR3 is TGTGCCAGCAGCATAAGATACACAGATACGCAGTATTTT. It specifies CASSIRYTDTQYF. V is TRBV27 and J is TRBJ2-3; no firm D call. The germline V gene has CDR1 MNHEY and CDR2 SMNVEV (reference sequence). This CDR3 region has 13 residues. V was shortened by 6 bases and J by 2 bases, with 9 bases between the two germline ends.

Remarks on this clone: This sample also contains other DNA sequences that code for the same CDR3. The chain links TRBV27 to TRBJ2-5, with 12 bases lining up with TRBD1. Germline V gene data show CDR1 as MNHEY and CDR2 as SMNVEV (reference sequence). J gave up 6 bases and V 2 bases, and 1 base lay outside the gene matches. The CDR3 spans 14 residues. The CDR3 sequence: CASSLGTGGKTQYF. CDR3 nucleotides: TGTGCCAGCAGTTTAGGGACAGGGGGCAAGACCCAGTACTTC.

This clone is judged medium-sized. The CDR3 DNA reads TGTGCCAGTAGCTCAGCGGGGGGCCATTACAATGAGCAGTTCTTC. Its translation: CASSSAGGHYNEQFF. The chain combines TRBV19 with TRBJ2-1; 9 nucleotides align to TRBD2. The CDR3 sequence is 15 residues long. The trim removed 6 bases at V and 4 bases at J, leaving 7 bases unmatched. CDR1 and CDR2 from the germline V gene are LNHDA and SQIVND (reference sequence).

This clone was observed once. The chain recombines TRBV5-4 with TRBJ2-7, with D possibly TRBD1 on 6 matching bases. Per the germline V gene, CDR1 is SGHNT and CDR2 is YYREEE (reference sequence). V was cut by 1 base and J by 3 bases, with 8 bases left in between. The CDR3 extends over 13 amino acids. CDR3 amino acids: CASSLTRGYEQYF. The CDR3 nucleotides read TGTGCCAGCAGCTTGACCAGGGGCTACGAGCAGTACTTC.

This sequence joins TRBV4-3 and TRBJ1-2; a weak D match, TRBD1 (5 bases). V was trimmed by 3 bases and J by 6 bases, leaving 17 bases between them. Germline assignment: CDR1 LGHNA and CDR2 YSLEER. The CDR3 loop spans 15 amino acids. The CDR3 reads CASSQGVLRGDGYTF. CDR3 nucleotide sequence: TGCGCCAGCAGCCAGGGGGTACTGAGGGGCGATGGCTACACCTTC.

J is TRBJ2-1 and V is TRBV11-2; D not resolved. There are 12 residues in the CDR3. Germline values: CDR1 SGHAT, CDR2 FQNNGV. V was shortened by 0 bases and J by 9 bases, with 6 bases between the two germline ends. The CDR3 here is CASSLDLGEQFF. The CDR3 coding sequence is TGTGCCAGCAGCTTAGATCTCGGTGAGCAGTTCTTC.

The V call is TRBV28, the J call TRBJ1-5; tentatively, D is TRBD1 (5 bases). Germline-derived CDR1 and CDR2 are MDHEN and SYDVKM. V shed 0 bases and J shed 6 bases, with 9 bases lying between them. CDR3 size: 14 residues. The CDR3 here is CASSLWGQGQPQHF. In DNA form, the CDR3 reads TGTGCCAGCAGTTTATGGGGTCAGGGTCAGCCCCAGCATTTT.

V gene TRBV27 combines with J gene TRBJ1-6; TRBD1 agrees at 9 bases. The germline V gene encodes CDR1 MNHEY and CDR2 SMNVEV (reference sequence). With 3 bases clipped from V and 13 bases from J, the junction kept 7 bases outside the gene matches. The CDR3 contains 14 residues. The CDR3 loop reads CASSLTGGGGPLHF. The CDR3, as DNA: TGTGCCAGCAGTTTGACAGGGGGAGGAGGGCCCCTCCACTTT.

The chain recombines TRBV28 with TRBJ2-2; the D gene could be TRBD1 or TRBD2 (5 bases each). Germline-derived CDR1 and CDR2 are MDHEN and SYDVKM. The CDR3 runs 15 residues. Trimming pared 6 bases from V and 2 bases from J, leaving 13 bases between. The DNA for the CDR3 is TGTGCCAGCAGCCCACCGGGACGAAACACCGGGGAGCTGTTTTTT. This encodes CASSPPGRNTGELFF.

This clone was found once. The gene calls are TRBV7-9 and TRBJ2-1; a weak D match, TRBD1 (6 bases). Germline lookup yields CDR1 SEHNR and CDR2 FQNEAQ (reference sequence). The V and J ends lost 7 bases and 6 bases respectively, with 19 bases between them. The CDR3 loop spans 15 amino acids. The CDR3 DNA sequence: TGTGCCAGCAAATTCGGGCAGGGGATGGGCAATGAGCAGTTCTTC. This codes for CASKFGQGMGNEQFF.

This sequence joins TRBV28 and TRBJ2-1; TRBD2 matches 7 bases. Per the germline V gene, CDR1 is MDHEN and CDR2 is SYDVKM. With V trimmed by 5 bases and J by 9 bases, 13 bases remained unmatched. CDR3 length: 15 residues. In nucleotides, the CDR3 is TGTGCCAGCAGTCTTACAGTGGGAGGGTTAATTGAGCAGTTCTTC. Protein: CASSLTVGGLIEQFF.

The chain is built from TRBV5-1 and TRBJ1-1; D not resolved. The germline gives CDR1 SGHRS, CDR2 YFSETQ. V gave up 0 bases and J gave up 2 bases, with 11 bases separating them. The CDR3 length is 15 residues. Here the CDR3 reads CASSLVAAGNTEAFF. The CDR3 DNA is TGCGCCAGCAGCTTGGTGGCAGCCGGAAACACTGAAGCTTTCTTT.

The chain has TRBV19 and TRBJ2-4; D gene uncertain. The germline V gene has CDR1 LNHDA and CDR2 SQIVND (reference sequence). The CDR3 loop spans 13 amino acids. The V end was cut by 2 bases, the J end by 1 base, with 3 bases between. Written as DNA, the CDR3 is TGTGCCAGTAGTATATTGGCCAAAAACATTCAGTACTTC. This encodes CASSILAKNIQYF.

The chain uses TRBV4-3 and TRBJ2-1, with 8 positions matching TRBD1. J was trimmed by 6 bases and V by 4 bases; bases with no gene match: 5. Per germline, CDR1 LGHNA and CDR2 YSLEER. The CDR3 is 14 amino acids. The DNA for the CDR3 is TGCGCCAGCAGCCCACAGGGGGTGGGCAATGAGCAGTTCTTC. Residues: CASSPQGVGNEQFF.

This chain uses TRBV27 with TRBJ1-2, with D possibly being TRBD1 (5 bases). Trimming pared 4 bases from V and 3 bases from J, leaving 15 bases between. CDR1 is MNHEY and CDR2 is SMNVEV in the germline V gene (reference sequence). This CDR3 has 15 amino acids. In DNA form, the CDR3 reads TGTGCCAGCAGTTCGACCGGGACCTGGGACTATGGCTACACCTTC. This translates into CASSSTGTWDYGYTF.

The CDR3 loop is CASSLYVNTEAFF. The CDR3 coding sequence is TGTGCCAGCAGCTTGTATGTAAACACTGAAGCTTTCTTT. J is TRBJ1-1 and V is TRBV5-5; D remains ambiguous. The CDR3 is 13 residues long. The V gene's germline CDR1 is SGHKS and CDR2 YYEKEE (reference sequence). V was pared by 1 base and J by 2 bases, with 6 bases between.

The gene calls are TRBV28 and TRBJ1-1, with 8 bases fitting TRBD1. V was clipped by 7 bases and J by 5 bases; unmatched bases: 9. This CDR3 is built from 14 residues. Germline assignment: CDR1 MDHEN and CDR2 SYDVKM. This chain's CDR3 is CASTRDRGGTEAFF. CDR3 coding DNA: TGTGCCAGCACCAGAGACAGGGGCGGGACTGAAGCTTTCTTT.

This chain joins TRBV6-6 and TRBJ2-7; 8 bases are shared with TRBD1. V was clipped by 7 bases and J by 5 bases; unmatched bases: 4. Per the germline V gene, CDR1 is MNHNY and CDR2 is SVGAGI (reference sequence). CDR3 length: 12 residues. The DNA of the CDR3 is TGTGCCAGCACCACGACAGGGGACGAGCAGTACTTC. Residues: CASTTTGDEQYF.

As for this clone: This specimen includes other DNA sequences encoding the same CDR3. The CDR3 DNA sequence: TGTGCCAGCAGCAGCGTTGAGGGTAGCGGGGTGGTGAACGAGCAGTACTTC. This gives the protein CASSSVEGSGVVNEQYF. The chain joins TRBV13 to TRBJ2-7; 8 bases match TRBD2. With V trimmed by 5 bases and J by 5 bases, 17 bases remained unmatched. This CDR3 has 17 residues. The germline gives CDR1 PRHDT, CDR2 FYEKMQ (reference sequence).

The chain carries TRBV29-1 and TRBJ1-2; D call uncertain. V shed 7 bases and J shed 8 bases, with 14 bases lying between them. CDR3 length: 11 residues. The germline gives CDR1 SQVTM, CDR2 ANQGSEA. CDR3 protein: CSGKGGSGYTF. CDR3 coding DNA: TGCAGCGGGAAAGGAGGGAGCGGCTACACCTTC.

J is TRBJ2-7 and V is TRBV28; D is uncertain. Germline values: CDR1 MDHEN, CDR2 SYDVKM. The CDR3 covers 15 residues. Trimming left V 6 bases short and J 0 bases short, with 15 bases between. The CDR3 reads CASSPITVISYEQYF. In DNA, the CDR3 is TGTGCCAGCAGCCCTATAACAGTTATCTCCTACGAGCAGTACTTC.